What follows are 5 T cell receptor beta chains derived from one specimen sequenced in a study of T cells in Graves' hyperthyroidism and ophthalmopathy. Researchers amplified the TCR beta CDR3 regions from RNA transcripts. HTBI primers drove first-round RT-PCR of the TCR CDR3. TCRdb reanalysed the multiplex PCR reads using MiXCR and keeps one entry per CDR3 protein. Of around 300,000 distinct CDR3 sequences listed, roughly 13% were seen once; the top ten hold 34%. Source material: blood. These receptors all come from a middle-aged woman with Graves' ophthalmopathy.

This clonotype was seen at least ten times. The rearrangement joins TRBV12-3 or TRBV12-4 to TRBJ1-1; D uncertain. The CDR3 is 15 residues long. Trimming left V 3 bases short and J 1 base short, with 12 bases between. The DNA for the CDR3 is TGTGCCAGCAGTTTCGGCACCCCGGGGAACACTGAAGCTTTCTTT. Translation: CASSFGTPGNTEAFF.

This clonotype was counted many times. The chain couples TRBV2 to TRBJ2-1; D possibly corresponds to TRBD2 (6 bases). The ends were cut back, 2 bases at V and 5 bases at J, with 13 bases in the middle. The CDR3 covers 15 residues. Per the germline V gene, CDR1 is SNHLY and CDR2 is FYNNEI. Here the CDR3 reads CASSETAGLNNEQFF. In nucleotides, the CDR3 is TGTGCCAGCAGTGAAACGGCGGGGTTAAACAATGAGCAGTTCTTC.

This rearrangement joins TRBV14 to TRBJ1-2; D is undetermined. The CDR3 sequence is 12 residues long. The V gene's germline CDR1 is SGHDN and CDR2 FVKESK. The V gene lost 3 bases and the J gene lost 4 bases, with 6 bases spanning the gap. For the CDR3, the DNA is TGTGCCAGCAGCCATTCAACCTATGGCTACACCTTC. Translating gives CASSHSTYGYTF.

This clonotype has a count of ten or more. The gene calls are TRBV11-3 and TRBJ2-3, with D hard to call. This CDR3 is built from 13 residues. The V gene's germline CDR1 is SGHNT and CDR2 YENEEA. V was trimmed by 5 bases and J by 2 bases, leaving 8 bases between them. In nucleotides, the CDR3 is TGTGCCAGCAGCACCTATACCACAGATACGCAGTATTTT. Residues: CASSTYTTDTQYF. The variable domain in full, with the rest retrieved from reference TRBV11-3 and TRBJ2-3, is EAGVVQSPRYKIIEKKQPVAFWCNPISGHNTLYWYLQNLGQGPELLIRYENEEAVDDSQLPKDRFSAERLKGVDSTLKIQPAELGDSAVYLCASSTYTTDTQYFGPGTRLTVL.

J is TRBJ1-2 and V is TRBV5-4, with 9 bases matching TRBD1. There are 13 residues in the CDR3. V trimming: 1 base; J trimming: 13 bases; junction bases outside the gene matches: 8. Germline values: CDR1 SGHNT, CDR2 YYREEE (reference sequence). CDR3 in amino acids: CASSLNRGRGGTF. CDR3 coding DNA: TGTGCCAGCAGCTTGAACAGGGGGCGTGGAGGCACCTTC.